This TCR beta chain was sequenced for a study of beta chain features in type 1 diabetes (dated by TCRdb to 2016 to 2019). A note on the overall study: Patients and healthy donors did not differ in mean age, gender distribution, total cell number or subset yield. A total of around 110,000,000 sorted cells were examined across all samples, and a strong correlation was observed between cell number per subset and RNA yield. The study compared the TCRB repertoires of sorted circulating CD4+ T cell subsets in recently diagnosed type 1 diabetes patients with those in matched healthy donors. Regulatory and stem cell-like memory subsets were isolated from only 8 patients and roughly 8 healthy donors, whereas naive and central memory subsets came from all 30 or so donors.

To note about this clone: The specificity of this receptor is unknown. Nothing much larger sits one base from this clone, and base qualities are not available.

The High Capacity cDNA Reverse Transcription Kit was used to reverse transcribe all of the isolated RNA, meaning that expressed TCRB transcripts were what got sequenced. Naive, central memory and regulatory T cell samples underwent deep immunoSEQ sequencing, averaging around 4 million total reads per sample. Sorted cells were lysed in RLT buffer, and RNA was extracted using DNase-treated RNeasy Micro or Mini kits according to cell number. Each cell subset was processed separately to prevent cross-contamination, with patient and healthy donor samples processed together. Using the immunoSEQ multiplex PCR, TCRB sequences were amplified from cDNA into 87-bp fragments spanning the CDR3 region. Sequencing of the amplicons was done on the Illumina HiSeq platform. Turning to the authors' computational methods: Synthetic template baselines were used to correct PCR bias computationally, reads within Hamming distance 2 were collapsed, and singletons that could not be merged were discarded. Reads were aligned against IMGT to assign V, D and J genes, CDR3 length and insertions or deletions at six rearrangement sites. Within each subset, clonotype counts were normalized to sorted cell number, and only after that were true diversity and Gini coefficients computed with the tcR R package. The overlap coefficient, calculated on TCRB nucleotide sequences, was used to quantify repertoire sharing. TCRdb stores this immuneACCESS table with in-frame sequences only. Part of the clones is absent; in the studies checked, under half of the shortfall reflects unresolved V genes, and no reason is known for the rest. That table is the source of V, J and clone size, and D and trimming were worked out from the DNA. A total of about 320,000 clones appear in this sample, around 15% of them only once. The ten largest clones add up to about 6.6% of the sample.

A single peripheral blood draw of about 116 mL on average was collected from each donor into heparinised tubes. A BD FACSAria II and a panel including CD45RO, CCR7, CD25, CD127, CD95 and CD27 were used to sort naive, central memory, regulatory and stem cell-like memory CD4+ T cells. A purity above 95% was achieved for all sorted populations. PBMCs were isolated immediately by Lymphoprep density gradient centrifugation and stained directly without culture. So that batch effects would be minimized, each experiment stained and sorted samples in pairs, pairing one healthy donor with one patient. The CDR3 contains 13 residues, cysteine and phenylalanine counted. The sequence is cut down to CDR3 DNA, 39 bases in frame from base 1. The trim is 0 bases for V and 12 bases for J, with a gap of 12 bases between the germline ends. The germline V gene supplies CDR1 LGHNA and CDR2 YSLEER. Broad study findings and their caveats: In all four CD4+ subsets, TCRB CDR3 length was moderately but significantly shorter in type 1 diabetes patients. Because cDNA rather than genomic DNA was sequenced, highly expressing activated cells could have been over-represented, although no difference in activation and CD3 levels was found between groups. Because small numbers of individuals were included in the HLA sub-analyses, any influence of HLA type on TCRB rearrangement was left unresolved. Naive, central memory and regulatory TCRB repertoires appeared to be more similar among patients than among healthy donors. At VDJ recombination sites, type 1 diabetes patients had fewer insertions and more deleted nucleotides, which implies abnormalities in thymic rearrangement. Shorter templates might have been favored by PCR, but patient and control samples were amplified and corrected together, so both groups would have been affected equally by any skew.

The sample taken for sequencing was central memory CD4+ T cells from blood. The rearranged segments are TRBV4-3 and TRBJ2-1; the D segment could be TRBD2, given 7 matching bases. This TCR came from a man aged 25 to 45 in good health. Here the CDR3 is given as CASSQDLGGRQFF. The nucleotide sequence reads TGCGCCAGCAGCCAAGATTTGGGGGGGCGGCAGTTCTTC.